The T cell receptor beta chain under discussion was sequenced for a study of CD8+ T cells in alopecia areata. Germline lookup yields CDR1 SQVTM and CDR2 ANQGSEA. CDR3 length: 14 residues. Trimming shortened V by 4 bases and J by 3 bases, and 15 bases separated the two germline ends. As the sequencing template, cDNA was produced by extracting RNA and reverse transcribing it. Produced via immunoSEQ multiplex PCR; TCRdb's table is partial and in-frame only. The sample shows some 110,000 clones, approximately 58% of them seen only once. This chain links TRBV29-1 with TRBJ1-2; unclear D gene. The clonotype comes from a human donor in good health. Sequencing input: CD4+ T cells sorted from blood. The CDR3 DNA sequence: TGCAGCGTTGTTAGTACGGGCATGGACTATGGCTACACCTTC. This translates into CSVVSTGMDYGYTF.